This T cell receptor (beta chain) is drawn from a study of T cell clonality in common variable immunodeficiency. At least ten counts were recorded for this clone. Read data end 3 residues before the CDR3 end; the end is taken from the germline J gene. Donors gave roughly 5 to 9 ml heparinized peripheral whole blood. Produced via immunoSEQ multiplex PCR; TCRdb's table is partial and in-frame only. The sample was found to contain roughly 43,000 clones, and every one recurs. Germline-derived CDR1 and CDR2 are SGDLS and YYNGEE. The CDR3 consists of 15 residues. The V and J ends lost 5 bases and 5 bases, in that order; junction bases with no gene match: 8.

The chain carries TRBV9 and TRBJ2-5; 11 bases line up with TRBD2. This TCR derives from a person aged 18 to 70 in good health. Sequencing input: peripheral blood mononuclear cells. The CDR3 protein is CASSDTSGRRETQYF. The part of the CDR3 DNA that was read is TGTGCCAGCAGTGACACTAGCGGGAGAAGGGAGACC. Looking up the rest from reference TRBV9 and TRBJ2-5 gives the full variable domain: DSGVTQTPKHLITATGQRVTLRCSPRSGDLSVYWYQQSLDQGLQFLIQYYNGEERAKGNILERFSAQQFPDLHSELNLSSLELGDSALYFCASSDTSGRRETQYFGPGTRLLVL.